A selection of T cell receptor beta chains follows, all from one sample in a study of T cell responses to AZD1222 COVID-19 vaccine. Measured with immunoSEQ multiplex PCR; TCRdb has only the in-frame clones, and not every one. The data show around 150,000 clones, roughly 85% seen once. The starting material was peripheral blood, obtained 28 days after the second dose of the MenACWY control vaccine. The receptors stem from an adult who received the MenACWY meningococcal vaccine as a control. CDR3s include the opening cysteine and the closing phenylalanine or tryptophan. D genes are given only for firm matches. Size is omitted from some rows. Given values are once, few, many or a class for expanded clones.

D: .
V: TRBV5-1
size: .
J: TRBJ1-2
DNA: TGCGCCAGCAGCTTGGCTCCCGCCCAGCTGTATGGCTACACCTTC
CDR3: CASSLAPAQLYGYTF

D: TRBD1
V: TRBV19
size: once
J: TRBJ1-5
DNA: TGTGCCAGTTGGGGGGGACAGGGAGCCGGTAGCAATCAGCCCCAGCATTTT
CDR3: CASWGGQGAGSNQPQHF

D: .
V: TRBV6-5
size: many
J: TRBJ1-6
DNA: TGTGCCAGCAGTTACTCCAGGACCCTCGGTGGATCACCCCTCCACTTT
CDR3: CASSYSRTLGGSPLHF

D: .
V: TRBV4-3
size: .
J: TRBJ2-1
DNA: TGCGCCAGCAGCCAAGATCTTCCCTCCTACAATGAGCAGTTCTTC
CDR3: CASSQDLPSYNEQFF

D: TRBD1
V: TRBV5-1
size: once
J: TRBJ1-2
DNA: TGCGCCAGCAGCCCCGGGACAGGGTACGATGGCTACACCTTC
CDR3: CASSPGTGYDGYTF

D: TRBD1
V: TRBV19
size: few
J: TRBJ2-2
DNA: TGTGCCAGTAGTGCGGACAGGGGATCTTTCACCGGGGAGCTGTTTTTT
CDR3: CASSADRGSFTGELFF

D: TRBD1
V: TRBV3-1/TRBV3-2
size: .
J: TRBJ1-5
DNA: TGTGCCAGCAGCCAAACCGGGACAGGGGTTCAGCCCCAGCATTTT
CDR3: CASSQTGTGVQPQHF

D: TRBD2
V: TRBV6-4
size: .
J: TRBJ2-3
DNA: TGTGCCAGCAGTGACGGGACTAGCGGGACAGATACGCAGTATTTT
CDR3: CASSDGTSGTDTQYF

D: .
V: TRBV2
size: .
J: TRBJ1-2
DNA: TGTGCCAGCACCGACAGTAACTATGGCTACACCTTC
CDR3: CASTDSNYGYTF

D: .
V: TRBV24-1
size: .
J: TRBJ2-2
DNA: TGTGCCACCAGTTTGCAGGCGAACACCGGGGAGCTGTTTTTT
CDR3: CATSLQANTGELFF

D: TRBD2
V: TRBV6-7
size: once
J: TRBJ2-5
DNA: TGTGCCAGCAGTCCCCCGGGACTAGCGGGGGGGCCGACGGTCCAAGAGACCCAGTACTTC
CDR3: CASSPPGLAGGPTVQETQYF

D: .
V: TRBV6-4
size: .
J: TRBJ2-2
DNA: TGTGCCAGCAGACTCCGGGACTCGCGCTTCGCGAACACCGGGGAGCTGTTTTTT
CDR3: CASRLRDSRFANTGELFF

D: .
V: TRBV2
size: once
J: TRBJ2-1
DNA: TGTGCCAGCAGTGGGGTTAGCGGAGTATTCTACAATGAGCAGTTCTTC
CDR3: CASSGVSGVFYNEQFF

D: TRBD1
V: TRBV11-3
size: .
J: TRBJ2-7
DNA: TGTGCCAGCAGCGGCCGTGGGGACAGGGGGCTCTACGAGCAGTACTTC
CDR3: CASSGRGDRGLYEQYF

D: .
V: TRBV5-1
size: .
J: TRBJ2-2
DNA: TGCGCCAGCAGCCCTGGGACATCGAACACCGGGGAGCTGTTTTTT
CDR3: CASSPGTSNTGELFF

D: TRBD1
V: TRBV11-2
size: .
J: TRBJ2-4
DNA: TGTGCCAGCAGACCCTTTGTGGACAGGGGAGGAACAAACATTCAGTACTTC
CDR3: CASRPFVDRGGTNIQYF

D: TRBD1
V: TRBV15
size: .
J: TRBJ2-1
DNA: TGTGCCACCAGCAGTTTCCGGGACAGGGTTGGTATTGAGCAGTTCTTC
CDR3: CATSSFRDRVGIEQFF

D: .
V: TRBV5-4
size: .
J: TRBJ1-1
DNA: TGTGCCAGCAGCTTGGACAGGGCTAACACTGAAGCTTTCTTT
CDR3: CASSLDRANTEAFF

D: .
V: TRBV5-4
size: .
J: TRBJ1-5
DNA: TGTGCCAGCAGCTTGGAACCAGATAGCAATCAGCCCCAGCATTTT
CDR3: CASSLEPDSNQPQHF

D: .
V: TRBV5-5
size: .
J: TRBJ2-1
DNA: TGTGCCAGCAGCTTGACAGGGATCTACAATGAGCAGTTCTTC
CDR3: CASSLTGIYNEQFF

D: .
V: TRBV19
size: .
J: TRBJ2-1
DNA: TGTGCCAGTAGTCCGCGGGTACGCTCCTACAATGAGCAGTTCTTC
CDR3: CASSPRVRSYNEQFF

D: TRBD1
V: TRBV15
size: .
J: TRBJ1-2
DNA: TGTGCCACCAGCAGCAAGGGGGGGGGACAGCGGTTCACCTTC
CDR3: CATSSKGGGQRFTF

D: .
V: TRBV7-9
size: few
J: TRBJ1-2
DNA: TGTGCCAGCCGGGGGAATGGCTATGGCTACACCTTC
CDR3: CASRGNGYGYTF

D: .
V: TRBV28
size: .
J: TRBJ1-5
DNA: TGTGCCAGCAGTTCTCCGTCGATGGGGGGCGGCAATCAGCCCCAGCATTTT
CDR3: CASSSPSMGGGNQPQHF

D: .
V: TRBV5-1
size: .
J: TRBJ2-2
DNA: TGCGCCAGCAGCTTCGGCTTCCCCGCGAACACCGGGGAGCTGTTTTTT
CDR3: CASSFGFPANTGELFF

D: TRBD1
V: TRBV15
size: once
J: TRBJ1-1
DNA: TGTGCCACCAGCAGAGATCAGGGGGCGGACGTTGAAGCTTTCTTT
CDR3: CATSRDQGADVEAFF

D: TRBD2
V: TRBV24-1
size: once
J: TRBJ2-1
DNA: TGTGCCACCGTGGGGACTAGCGGGAACAATGAGCAGTTCTTC
CDR3: CATVGTSGNNEQFF

D: .
V: TRBV5-1
size: .
J: TRBJ1-1
DNA: TGCGCCAGCAGCTTGGACAGACTGAACACTGAAGCTTTCTTT
CDR3: CASSLDRLNTEAFF

D: .
V: TRBV15
size: .
J: TRBJ2-3
DNA: TGTGCCACCAGCAGCGGGATTACGCAGTATTTT
CDR3: CATSSGITQYF

D: TRBD1
V: TRBV25-1
size: .
J: TRBJ1-2
DNA: TGTGCCAGCAGGGGACAGGGGGAATCTAACTATGGCTACACCTTC
CDR3: CASRGQGESNYGYTF

D: .
V: TRBV4-2
size: .
J: TRBJ1-1
DNA: TGTGCCAGCAGCCCCAGTGGGGGCGAGACTACGTTTGGTAGCACTGAAGCTTTCTTT
CDR3: CASSPSGGETTFGSTEAFF

D: TRBD1
V: TRBV5-6
size: .
J: TRBJ2-3
DNA: TGTGCCAGCAGCCCGGACAGGGGGAGGGCAGATACGCAGTATTTT
CDR3: CASSPDRGRADTQYF

D: .
V: TRBV18
size: once
J: TRBJ1-3
DNA: TGTGCCAGCTCACCACCGGGAACGAGGGTTGGAAACACCATATATTTT
CDR3: CASSPPGTRVGNTIYF

D: .
V: TRBV9
size: .
J: TRBJ1-3
DNA: TGTGCCAGCAGCGTATCAGTGGGCTTCTCTGGAAACACCATATATTTT
CDR3: CASSVSVGFSGNTIYF

D: .
V: TRBV19
size: .
J: TRBJ1-5
DNA: TGTGCCAGTAGTGTTGACACCTATCAGCCCCAGCATTTT
CDR3: CASSVDTYQPQHF

D: .
V: TRBV7-2
size: few
J: TRBJ1-2
DNA: TGTGCCAGCAGCTCAGGGGACACAAGATTCTATGGCTACACCTTC
CDR3: CASSSGDTRFYGYTF

D: TRBD2
V: TRBV6-4
size: .
J: TRBJ2-2
DNA: TGTGCCAGCAGTGTTCTAGCGGGGGTCTCGAACACCGGGGAGCTGTTTTTT
CDR3: CASSVLAGVSNTGELFF

D: TRBD1
V: TRBV19
size: .
J: TRBJ1-1
DNA: TGTGCCAGTAGTATAGAGACAGGGGAGAACACTGAAGCTTTCTTT
CDR3: CASSIETGENTEAFF

D: .
V: TRBV28
size: .
J: TRBJ1-1
DNA: TGTGCCAGCAGCCTTCCTGAGGGCCTTGGCACTGAAGCTTTCTTT
CDR3: CASSLPEGLGTEAFF

D: TRBD2
V: TRBV2
size: .
J: TRBJ2-2
DNA: TGTGCCAGCAGTAGACTAGCGGGGGAGGCGAGGGCCGGGGAGCTGTTTTTT
CDR3: CASSRLAGEARAGELFF

D: TRBD2
V: TRBV7-2
size: once
J: TRBJ2-5
DNA: TGTGCCAGCAGCTTAGCGGGAGGGGAGACCCAGTACTTC
CDR3: CASSLAGGETQYF

D: .
V: TRBV10-1
size: .
J: TRBJ1-1
DNA: TGCGCCAGCAGTGACGGCAGCCAACGCTCTGAAGCTTTCTTT
CDR3: CASSDGSQRSEAFF

D: .
V: TRBV7-8
size: few
J: TRBJ1-1
DNA: TGTGCCAGCAGCTTCCTGGGGGACACTGAAGCTTTCTTT
CDR3: CASSFLGDTEAFF

D: TRBD2
V: TRBV4-3
size: .
J: TRBJ2-1
DNA: TGCGCCAGCAGCCAAGATGGCCTAGCGGGAGACAATGAGCAGTTCTTC
CDR3: CASSQDGLAGDNEQFF

D: TRBD2
V: TRBV4-3
size: .
J: TRBJ2-7
DNA: TGCGCCAGCAGCCACGGTAGCGGGTACTACGAGCAGTACTTC
CDR3: CASSHGSGYYEQYF

D: .
V: TRBV18
size: .
J: TRBJ2-7
DNA: TGTGCCAGCTCACCTTTTTCCTACGAGCAGTACTTC
CDR3: CASSPFSYEQYF

D: .
V: TRBV2
size: .
J: TRBJ1-4
DNA: TGTGCCAGCAGTGAAGGACAGGAAAGAAAACTGTTTTTT
CDR3: CASSEGQERKLFF

D: .
V: TRBV4-2
size: .
J: TRBJ1-2
DNA: TGTGCCAGCAGCCAAGATACGGGGGACTATGGCTACACCTTC
CDR3: CASSQDTGDYGYTF

D: TRBD2
V: TRBV4-3
size: .
J: TRBJ2-5
DNA: TGCGCCAGCAGCCTAGGGACTAGCGGGATCTCGCGGGGGGCCCAGTACTTC
CDR3: CASSLGTSGISRGAQYF